This entry concerns a single TCR beta chain. Its target antigen remains unknown. The input lacks base qualities; no much larger clone sits a single base away. TCRbeta CDR3 regions were amplified from genomic DNA using the immunoSEQ Assay, a bias-controlled multiplex PCR. Per the authors' processing: The number of nucleated cells in each sample was estimated from the amplification of reference gene primers within the assay. To quantify the absolute abundance of each unique TCRbeta CDR3 rearrangement, sequence reads were collapsed and filtered. Productive Simpson clonality was computed per sample as the square root of Simpson's diversity index over productive rearrangements. TCRdb carries this immuneACCESS record with in-frame sequences only. Its versions omit some clonotypes, under half of them owing to an unresolved V gene in the studies checked, with the rest unexplained. The DNA was the basis for D and trimming; V, J and clone size are from that table. This sample lists fewer than 20,000 clones; about 88% were detected once. The ten biggest clones cover approximately 9.9% of the sample.

V is clipped by 0 bases and J by 0 bases, and the sequence between their germline boundaries is 6 bases long. The CDR1 and CDR2 encoded by the germline V gene are SGHNT and YENEEA. The CDR3, from cysteine to phenylalanine, totals 15 residues. Only CDR3 DNA is held: 45 bases, read in frame from base 1. Each collaborating institution followed its own protocols to collect whole blood in K2EDTA tubes. For TCRbeta analysis, collaborators shipped samples in one of three forms: frozen whole blood, isolated PBMCs, or DNA extracted from either of those sample types. This sample was taken from a study of blood T cell repertoires in COVID-19 (dated by TCRdb to the early 2020s). Looking at the study overall: The collaborator samples originated in the United States, Italy and Spain and spanned the acute and convalescent phases of COVID-19. A de-identified subject ID, COVID-19 status, age in years and sex were almost always included in the sample metadata. Deeply sampled blood TCRbeta repertoires from subjects exposed to, actively infected with, or recovered from COVID-19 were included in the dataset. The repertoires were released in a freely available public database meant as a resource for research on the immune response to SARS-CoV-2. The material from the prospective study consisted of cDNA or gDNA derived from T cells, B-cell-depleted T cells, or PBMCs. HLA class I and class II types, where available, came from metadata supplied by the sample provider rather than from assay-based typing. The samples were drawn from two sources: the first 160 participants of the ongoing ImmuneRACE study, and 1,200 or so subjects contributed by 6 global collaborators.

Beyond this particular receptor, the publication reports: The amount of clinical and demographic metadata varied by source and participant and was provided uncurated.

The rearrangement joined TRBV11-3 to TRBJ2-1; the D gene cannot be named for sure. What was sequenced was peripheral blood. The TCR sequence derives from a middle-aged man with active COVID-19. The DNA sequence follows: TGTGCCAGCAGCTTAGAGGCGGCCTCCTACAATGAGCAGTTCTTC. Translated, this gives CASSLEAASYNEQFF.